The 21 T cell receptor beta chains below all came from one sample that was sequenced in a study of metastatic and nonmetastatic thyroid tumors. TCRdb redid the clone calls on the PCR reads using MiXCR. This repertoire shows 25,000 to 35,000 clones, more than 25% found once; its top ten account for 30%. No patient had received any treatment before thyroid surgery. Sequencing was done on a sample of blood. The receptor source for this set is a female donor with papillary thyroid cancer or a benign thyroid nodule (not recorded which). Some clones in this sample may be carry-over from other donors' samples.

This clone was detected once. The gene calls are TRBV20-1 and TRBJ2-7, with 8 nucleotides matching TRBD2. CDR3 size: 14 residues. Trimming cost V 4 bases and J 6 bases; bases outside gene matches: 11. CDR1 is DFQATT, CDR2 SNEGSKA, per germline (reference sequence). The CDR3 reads CSAKSGSSSGEQYF. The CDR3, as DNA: TGCAGTGCTAAAAGCGGGAGCAGCTCGGGCGAGCAGTACTTC.

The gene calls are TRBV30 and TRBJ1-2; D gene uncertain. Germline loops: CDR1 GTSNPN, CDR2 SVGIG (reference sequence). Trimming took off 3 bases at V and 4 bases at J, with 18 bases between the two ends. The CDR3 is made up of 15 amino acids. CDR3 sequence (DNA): TGTGCCTGGAGCGTACCGGGAGGGTCCTCCTATGGCTACACCTTC. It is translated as CAWSVPGGSSYGYTF.

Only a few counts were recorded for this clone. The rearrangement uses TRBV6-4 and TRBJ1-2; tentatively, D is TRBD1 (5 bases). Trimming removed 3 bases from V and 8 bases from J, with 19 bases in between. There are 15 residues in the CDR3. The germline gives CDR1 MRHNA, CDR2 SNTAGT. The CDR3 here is CASSDTPQAIQGYTF. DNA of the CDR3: TGTGCCAGCAGTGATACCCCACAGGCGATTCAGGGCTACACCTTC.

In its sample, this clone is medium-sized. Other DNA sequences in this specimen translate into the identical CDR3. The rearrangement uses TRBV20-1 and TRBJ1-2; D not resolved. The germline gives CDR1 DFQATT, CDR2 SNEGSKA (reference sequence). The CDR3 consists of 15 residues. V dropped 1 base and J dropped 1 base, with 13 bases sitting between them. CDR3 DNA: TGCAGTGCTAGAGCTGAAACGGGGTTTAACTATGGCTACACCTTC. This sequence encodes CSARAETGFNYGYTF.

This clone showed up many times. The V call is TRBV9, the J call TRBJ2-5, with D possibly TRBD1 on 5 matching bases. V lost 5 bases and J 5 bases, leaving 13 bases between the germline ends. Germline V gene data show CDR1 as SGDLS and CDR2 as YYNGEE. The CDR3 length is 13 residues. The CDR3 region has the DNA TGTGCCAGCAGTAAACAGGAGCGTGAGACCCAGTACTTC. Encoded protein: CASSKQERETQYF.

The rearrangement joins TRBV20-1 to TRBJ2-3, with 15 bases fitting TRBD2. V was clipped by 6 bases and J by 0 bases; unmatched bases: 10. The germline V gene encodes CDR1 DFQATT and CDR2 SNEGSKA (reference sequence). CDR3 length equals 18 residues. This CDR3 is CSARPPGLAGGSTDTQYF. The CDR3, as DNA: TGCAGTGCCCGACCCCCTGGACTAGCGGGAGGGAGCACAGATACGCAGTATTTT.

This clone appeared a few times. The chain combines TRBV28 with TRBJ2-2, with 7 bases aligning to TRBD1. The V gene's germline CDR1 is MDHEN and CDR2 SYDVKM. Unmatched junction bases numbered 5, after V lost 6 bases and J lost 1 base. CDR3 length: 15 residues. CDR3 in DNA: TGTGCCAGCAGGCCCGGACAGGTGAACACCGGGGAGCTGTTTTTT. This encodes CASRPGQVNTGELFF.

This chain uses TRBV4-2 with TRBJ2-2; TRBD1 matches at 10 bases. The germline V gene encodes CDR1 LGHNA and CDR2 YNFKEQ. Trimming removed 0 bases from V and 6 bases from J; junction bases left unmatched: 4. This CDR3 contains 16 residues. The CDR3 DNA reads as TGTGCCAGCAGCCAAGATGAGACAGGGGGCGCCGGGGAGCTGTTTTTT. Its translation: CASSQDETGGAGELFF.

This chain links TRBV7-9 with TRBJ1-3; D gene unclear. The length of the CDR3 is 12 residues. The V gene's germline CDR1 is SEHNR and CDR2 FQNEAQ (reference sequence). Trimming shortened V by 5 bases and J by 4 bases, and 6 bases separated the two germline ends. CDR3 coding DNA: TGTGCCAGCAGCCCTACGGGAAACACCATATATTTT. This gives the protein CASSPTGNTIYF.

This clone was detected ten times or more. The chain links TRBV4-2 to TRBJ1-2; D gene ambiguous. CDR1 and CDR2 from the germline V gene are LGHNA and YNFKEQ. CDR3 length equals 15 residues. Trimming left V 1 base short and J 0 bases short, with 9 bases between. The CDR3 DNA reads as TGTGCCAGCAGCCAAGGAGGCCGAACTAACTATGGCTACACCTTC. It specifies CASSQGGRTNYGYTF.

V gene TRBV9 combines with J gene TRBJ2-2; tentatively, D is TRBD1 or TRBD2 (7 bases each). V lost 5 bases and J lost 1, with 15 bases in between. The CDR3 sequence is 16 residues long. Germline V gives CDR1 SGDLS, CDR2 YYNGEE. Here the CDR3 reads CASRAAGDRNTGELFF. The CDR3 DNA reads TGTGCCAGCAGAGCGGCGGGGGACAGGAACACCGGGGAGCTGTTTTTT.

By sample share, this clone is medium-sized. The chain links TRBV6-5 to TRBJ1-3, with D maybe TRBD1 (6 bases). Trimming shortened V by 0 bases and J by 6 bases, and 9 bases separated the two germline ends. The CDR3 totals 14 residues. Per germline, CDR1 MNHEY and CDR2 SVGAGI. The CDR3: CASSYSRGANTIYF. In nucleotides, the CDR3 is TGTGCCAGCAGTTACTCACGGGGGGCAAACACCATATATTTT.

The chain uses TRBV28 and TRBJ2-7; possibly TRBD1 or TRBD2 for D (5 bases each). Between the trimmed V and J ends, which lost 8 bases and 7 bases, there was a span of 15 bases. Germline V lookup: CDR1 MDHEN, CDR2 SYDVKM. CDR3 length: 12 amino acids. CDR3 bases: TGTGCCAGCCAAGGCTCGGGGCTTGAGCAGTACTTC. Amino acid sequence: CASQGSGLEQYF.

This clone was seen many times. The CDR3 DNA is TGTGCCAGCAGCGCCGGCACAGATACGCAGTATTTT. Amino acid sequence: CASSAGTDTQYF. This chain uses TRBV9 with TRBJ2-3; D is undetermined. The CDR3 is made up of 12 amino acids. Per the germline V gene, CDR1 is SGDLS and CDR2 is YYNGEE. Trimming stripped 3 bases from V and 1 base from J, with 3 bases between. The variable domain in full, with the rest retrieved from reference TRBV9 and TRBJ2-3, is DSGVTQTPKHLITATGQRVTLRCSPRSGDLSVYWYQQSLDQGLQFLIQYYNGEERAKGNILERFSAQQFPDLHSELNLSSLELGDSALYFCASSAGTDTQYFGPGTRLTVL.

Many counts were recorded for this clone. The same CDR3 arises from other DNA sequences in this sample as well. DNA of the CDR3: TGCGCCAGCAGCTTGGAGGGCCGAGCCAATTCACCCCTCCACTTT. Protein: CASSLEGRANSPLHF. This chain joins TRBV5-1 and TRBJ1-6; D is uncertain. Looked up from germline, CDR1 is SGHRS and CDR2 is YFSETQ. V lost 0 bases and J 7 bases, leaving 11 bases between the germline ends. The CDR3 sequence is 15 residues long.

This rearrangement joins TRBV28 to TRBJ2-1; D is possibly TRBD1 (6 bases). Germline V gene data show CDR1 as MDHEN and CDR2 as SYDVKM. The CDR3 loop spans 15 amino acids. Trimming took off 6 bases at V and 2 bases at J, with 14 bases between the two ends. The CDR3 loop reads CASSEGVQTYNEQFF. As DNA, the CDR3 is TGTGCCAGCAGCGAGGGGGTTCAGACCTACAATGAGCAGTTCTTC.

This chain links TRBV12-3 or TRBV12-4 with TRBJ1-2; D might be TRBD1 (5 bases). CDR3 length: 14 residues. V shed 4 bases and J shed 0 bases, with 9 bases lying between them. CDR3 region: CASSSGTPNYGYTF. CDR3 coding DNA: TGTGCCAGCAGTTCCGGGACTCCTAACTATGGCTACACCTTC.

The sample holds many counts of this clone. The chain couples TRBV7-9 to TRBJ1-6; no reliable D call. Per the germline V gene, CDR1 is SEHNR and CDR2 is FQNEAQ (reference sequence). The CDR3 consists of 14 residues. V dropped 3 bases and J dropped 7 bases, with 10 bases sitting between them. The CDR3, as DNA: TGTGCCAGCAGCTTTCGGGAACGGAATTCACCCCTCCACTTT. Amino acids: CASSFRERNSPLHF.

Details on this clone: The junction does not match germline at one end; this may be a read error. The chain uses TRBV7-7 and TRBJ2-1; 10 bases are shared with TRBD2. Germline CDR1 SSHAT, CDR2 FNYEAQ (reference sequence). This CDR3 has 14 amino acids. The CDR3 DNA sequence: TGTGCTAGCAGCCCCAGCGGGAGGGCCAATGAGCAGTTCTTC. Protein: CASSPSGRANEQFF.

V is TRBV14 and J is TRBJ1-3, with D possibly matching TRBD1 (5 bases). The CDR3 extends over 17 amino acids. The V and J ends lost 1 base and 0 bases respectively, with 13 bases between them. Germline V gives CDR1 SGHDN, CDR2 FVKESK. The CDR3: CASSQVEGAFSGNTIYF. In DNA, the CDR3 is TGTGCCAGCAGCCAAGTCGAAGGGGCATTCTCTGGAAACACCATATATTTT.

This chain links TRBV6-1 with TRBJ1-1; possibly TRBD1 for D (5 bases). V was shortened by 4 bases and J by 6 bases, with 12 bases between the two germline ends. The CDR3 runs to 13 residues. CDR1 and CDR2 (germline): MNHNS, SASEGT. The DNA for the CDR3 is TGTGCCAGCAGTGTTCCACCGGGGGCTGAAGCTTTCTTT. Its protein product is CASSVPPGAEAFF.